The text below deals with one T cell receptor beta chain. Its antigen remains unidentified. Base qualities were left out, and no much larger clone turns up one base away. CDR3 length: 20 amino acids, cysteine to phenylalanine. The CDR3 DNA has 60 bases and is translated from base 1. The junction shows trimming of 5 bases on V and 3 bases on J, plus 28 bases between the germline ends. According to the germline V gene, CDR1 reads SGHVS and CDR2 reads FNYEAQ. Reads for this sample came from an Illumina HiSeq 1500. TCRdb trimmed public reads at Q25 via fastp, called clones via MiXCR and kept in-frame beta chains. Entries that share a CDR3 protein sequence are merged under the most common genes and DNA. The sample table records roughly 120,000 distinct CDR3 sequences; about 33% of these occur just once. The top ten clones comprise approximately 41% of the sample. These data belong to a study of T cell repertoires in cytomegalovirus infection (dated by TCRdb to between 2018 and 2020). Turning to the overall study: Alongside well-studied HLA-B-restricted epitopes, the peptide stimulations were aimed at recently identified HLA-C-restricted CMV epitopes, whose presentation resists viral immunomodulation. The HLA type of each donor mattered for the analysis, because public TCR beta signatures pointed to carriage of CMV infection along with the matching HLA type.

What the authors observed across the whole study: The ex vivo response was dominated by HLA-C-restricted CMV-specific TCR beta clonotypes, which also provided the single most frequent clonotype in two of eight donors. In both this cohort and an independent cohort of 350 to 400 donors, the cumulative frequency of public TCR beta family members distinguished carriers of CMV infection plus the relevant HLA type.

This specimen's treatment or condition label, per the study, means: in vitro stimulation with specific CMV peptide epitopes to enrich CMV-specific T cells. The sequence joins TRBV7-6 to TRBJ2-2; perhaps TRBD1 is the D gene, with 6 bases matching. The clonotype originates from a human donor in good health (CMV status not recorded). Some clones in this sample may be carry-over from other donors' samples. The sequences come from CD8+ T cells from cultured PBMCs, collected from culture after CMV antigen stimulation. The DNA reads TGTGCCAGCAGCCCTTACACCTCACAGGGTTTAGTTTTGGACACCGGGGAGCTGTTTTTT. Translated, this is CASSPYTSQGLVLDTGELFF.